The source of this TCR beta chain is a study of cytomegalovirus exposure and HLA in healthy donors. Study-level findings and limits: In a later analysis, at a false discovery rate of 0.05, under 20,000 TCR beta sequences were associated with HLA alleles. Among donors in an Asian-associated ancestry cluster, a later analysis reportedly found fewer N-insertions than the roughly 610-donor mean.

Primers for the PCR totalled 60 Vbeta and 13 Jbeta. Clones were sequenced by immunoSEQ multiplex PCR, and TCRdb holds only the in-frame ones, with some missing. This table holds some 180,000 clones, roughly 77% found once. The germline CDR1 and CDR2 sequences are SEHNR and FQNEAQ (reference sequence). CDR3 length: 13 amino acids. V lost 5 bases to trimming and J lost 3 bases, with 9 bases between them. Concerning this clone itself: Its antigen is not known.

The source of this sequence is a woman in her twenties or thirties in good health and CMV-seronegative. This chain links TRBV7-9 with TRBJ2-3, with a tentative D call TRBD2 (5 bases). Sequenced: PBMCs. The CDR3 DNA sequence: TGTGCCAGCAGCGTTAGCGCAACAGATACGCAGTATTTT. Translated, it gives CASSVSATDTQYF.